These 11 T cell receptor beta chains share one sample of origin, sequenced in a study of shared T cell receptors in the human thymus. The data were produced by immunoSEQ multiplex PCR, yet TCRdb's version contains in-frame clones alone and is incomplete. The data hold roughly 560,000 clones, with approximately 80% observed a single time. This sample also appeared in a second study, on human thymus T cells.

Sequencing was performed on thymocytes. The receptors were sampled from a boy in the first two years of life with a congenital heart defect.

This rearrangement joins TRBV5-1 to TRBJ2-1, with TRBD2 matching over 8 bases. V dropped 0 bases and J dropped 3; count of bases not matched to a gene: 14. CDR3 length: 19 amino acids. Per the germline V gene, CDR1 is SGHRS and CDR2 is YFSETQ. The CDR3 coding sequence is TGCGCCAGCAGCTTGGGCCACCTACTTCCGGGAGGGTACTACAATGAGCAGTTCTTC. Translating gives CASSLGHLLPGGYYNEQFF.

The chain couples TRBV4-1 to TRBJ1-5; a weak D match, TRBD1 (6 bases). The CDR3 runs to 19 residues. Germline CDR1 MGHRA, CDR2 YSYEKL. Trimming removed 0 bases from V and 1 base from J, with 19 bases in between. The CDR3, as DNA: TGCGCCAGCAGCCAAGATCCTCCCCAGGGGAGTGTGAGCAATCAGCCCCAGCATTTT. It translates to CASSQDPPQGSVSNQPQHF.

This chain links TRBV14 with TRBJ2-7; 8 bases align to TRBD2. Germline V gives CDR1 SGHDN, CDR2 FVKESK. V shed 3 bases, J shed 5 bases, and the junction held 15 bases outside the gene matches. The CDR3 is 17 amino acids. The CDR3 region is CASSQSYTGTSPNEQYF. As DNA, the CDR3 is TGTGCCAGCAGCCAGTCATATACCGGGACTAGTCCCAACGAGCAGTACTTC.

The V and J genes are TRBV28 and TRBJ2-5; the D is unclear. There are 14 residues in the CDR3. The V end was cut by 3 bases, the J end by 1 base, with 9 bases between. The V gene's germline CDR1 is MDHEN and CDR2 SYDVKM. This CDR3 is CASSFSLTQETQYF. DNA for the CDR3: TGTGCCAGCAGTTTTTCCCTAACCCAAGAGACCCAGTACTTC.

The rearrangement links TRBV7-3 to TRBJ2-2; D unresolved. Trimming cost V 1 base and J 12 bases, with 12 bases left between them. CDR1 and CDR2 (germline): SGHTA, FQGTGA. The CDR3 consists of 13 residues. In DNA, the CDR3 is TGTGCCAGCAGCTTAAGCCCCACTGAGAAGCTGTTTTTT. Amino acid sequence: CASSLSPTEKLFF.

The chain recombines TRBV14 with TRBJ1-4, with D unclear. Deletions cut 0 bases from V and 10 bases from J, with 15 bases between. Germline V gene data show CDR1 as SGHDN and CDR2 as FVKESK. There are 15 residues in the CDR3. The CDR3 coding sequence is TGTGCCAGCAGCCAAGATCCCGAAGGACGGGGAAAACTGTTTTTT. It yields the protein CASSQDPEGRGKLFF.

This clone was observed a handful of times. V usage is TRBV15 and J usage is TRBJ2-7; 7 bases line up with TRBD1. Looked up from germline, CDR1 is LNHNV and CDR2 is YYDKDF (reference sequence). The trim removed 2 bases at V and 2 bases at J, leaving 3 bases unmatched. The CDR3 is 14 residues long. The CDR3 spells CATSRPGQPYEQYF. The CDR3 nucleotides are TGTGCCACCAGCAGACCGGGACAGCCCTACGAGCAGTACTTC.

The V call is TRBV18, the J call TRBJ2-7; TRBD2 is a possible D gene (7 bases). The length of the CDR3 is 16 residues. With 1 base removed from V and 4 bases from J, the gap between germline ends came to 17 bases. Looked up from germline, CDR1 is KGHSH and CDR2 is LQKENI. The CDR3 coding sequence is TGTGCCAGCTCACCACGCGCCTGGGGGGGCCAGTACGAGCAGTACTTC. It specifies CASSPRAWGGQYEQYF.

This sequence joins TRBV10-1 and TRBJ1-3, with D perhaps matching TRBD1 (5 bases). Between the trimmed V and J ends, which lost 6 bases and 0 bases, there was a span of 9 bases. Germline V gene sequence: CDR1 WNHNN, CDR2 SYGVQD (reference sequence). The CDR3 sequence is 14 residues long. Here the CDR3 DNA reads TGCGCCAGCAGGGGGGGGTTCTCTGGAAACACCATATATTTT. This encodes CASRGGFSGNTIYF.

The chain has TRBV19 and TRBJ1-5; D call uncertain. Germline V gene lookup returns CDR1 LNHDA and CDR2 SQIVND (reference sequence). V lost 4 bases and J lost 3, with 10 bases in between. The CDR3 sequence is 14 residues long. CDR3 nucleotides: TGTGCCAGTAGTACCTCGGTCAACAATCAGCCCCAGCATTTT. This gives the protein CASSTSVNNQPQHF.

This chain links TRBV28 with TRBJ2-1; D may be TRBD2 (6 bases). Germline lookup yields CDR1 MDHEN and CDR2 SYDVKM. V lost 5 bases, J lost 7 bases, and 18 bases lay in between. CDR3 size: 15 residues. CDR3 coding DNA: TGTGCCAGCAGTCGAACCGTCCCAGGGAGGAATGAGCAGTTCTTC. This sequence encodes CASSRTVPGRNEQFF.